A single sample is the source of the 3 T cell receptor beta chains below, sequenced in a study of T cell responses to AZD1222 COVID-19 vaccine. The table came from immunoSEQ multiplex PCR; TCRdb's copy has only in-frame clones and leaves some out. The repertoire includes roughly 100,000 clones, roughly 87% of them detected once, and 5% sits in the top ten. Sequencing used peripheral blood, obtained on day 0 of AZD1222 vaccination. The receptors were sampled from an adult in good health.

Comment on this clone: Germline and junction disagree at one end, which may indicate a read error. J is TRBJ2-7 and V is TRBV6-1, with TRBD1 matching 7 bases. Germline V lookup: CDR1 MNHNS, CDR2 SASEGT. This CDR3 is 16 amino acids long. The CDR3 sequence: CASREGRAGQEYEQYF. In DNA, the CDR3 is TGTGCCAGCAGGGAAGGCCGCGCAGGACAGGAGTACGAGCAGTACTTC.

The rearrangement uses TRBV6-2 or TRBV6-3 and TRBJ2-1; either TRBD1 or TRBD2 may supply D (7 bases each). V lost 2 bases to trimming and J lost 8 bases, with 25 bases between them. The CDR3 covers 18 residues. CDR1 MNHEY and CDR2 SVGEGT come from the germline V gene. Here the CDR3 reads CASSYGPRRRGGHDEQFF. Written as DNA, the CDR3 is TGTGCCAGCAGTTACGGGCCCCGGCGCAGGGGGGGGCACGATGAGCAGTTCTTC.

V and J are TRBV19 and TRBJ2-3; no clear D. CDR3 length: 13 amino acids. CDR1 is LNHDA, CDR2 SQIVND, per germline (reference sequence). Trimming cost V 1 base and J 4 bases, with 6 bases left between them. The CDR3 loop is CASSIVGADTQYF. In DNA, the CDR3 is TGTGCCAGTAGTATAGTTGGGGCAGATACGCAGTATTTT.